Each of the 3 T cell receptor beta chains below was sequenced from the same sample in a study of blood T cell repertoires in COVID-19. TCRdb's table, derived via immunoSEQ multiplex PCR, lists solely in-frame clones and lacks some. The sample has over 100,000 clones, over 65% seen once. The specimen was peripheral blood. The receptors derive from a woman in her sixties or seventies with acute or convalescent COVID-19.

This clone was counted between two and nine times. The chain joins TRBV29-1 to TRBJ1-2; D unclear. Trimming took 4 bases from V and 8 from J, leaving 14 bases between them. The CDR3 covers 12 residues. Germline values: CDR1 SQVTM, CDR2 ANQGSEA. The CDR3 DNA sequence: TGCAGCGTTGTTTTCGCCGATCGGGGCTACACCTTC. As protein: CSVVFADRGYTF.

The CDR3 DNA is TGTGCCAGCAGTTCCCGGGGACAGGGCTTAACCAAAAACATTCAGTACTTC. It yields the protein CASSSRGQGLTKNIQYF. This chain joins TRBV27 and TRBJ2-4, with 9 bases aligning to TRBD1. J was trimmed by 2 bases and V by 4 bases; bases with no gene match: 9. The CDR3 loop spans 17 amino acids. Germline values: CDR1 MNHEY, CDR2 SMNVEV (reference sequence).

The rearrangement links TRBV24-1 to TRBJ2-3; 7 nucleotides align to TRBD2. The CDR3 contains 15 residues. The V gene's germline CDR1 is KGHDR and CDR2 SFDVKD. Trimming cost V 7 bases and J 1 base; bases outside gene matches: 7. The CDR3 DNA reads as TGTGCCACCAGCAGACGAGGACTAGGCACAGATACGCAGTATTTT. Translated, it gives CATSRRGLGTDTQYF.